This TCR beta chain was captured in a study of cytomegalovirus exposure and HLA in healthy donors. Germline V gives CDR1 SGHRS, CDR2 YFSETQ. Unmatched junction bases numbered 8, after V lost 4 bases and J lost 7 bases. The CDR3 is 15 residues long. Overall study findings and caveats: Productive status was seen about 90% or about 30% of the time for most TCR beta V segments in an earlier analysis. Later analysis found that TCR beta chains associated with HLA were more clonally expanded than other, equally common chains. Most likely, a cluster of highly shared sequence variants arose as a sequencing artifact.

PCR employed 60 Vbeta and 13 Jbeta primers. Only in-frame clones appear in the TCRdb table, and some are missing; sequencing was by immunoSEQ multiplex PCR. The table includes some 170,000 clones, 60% to 85% detected once. Points on this clone: The antigen is unknown.

Sample: PBMCs. This receptor was obtained from a male donor in good health and CMV-seronegative. The rearrangement joins TRBV5-1 to TRBJ2-1; 10 bases are a match to TRBD2. CDR3 loop: CASSPDPAGGNEQFF. The CDR3, as DNA: TGCGCCAGCAGCCCAGATCCAGCGGGAGGGAATGAGCAGTTCTTC.